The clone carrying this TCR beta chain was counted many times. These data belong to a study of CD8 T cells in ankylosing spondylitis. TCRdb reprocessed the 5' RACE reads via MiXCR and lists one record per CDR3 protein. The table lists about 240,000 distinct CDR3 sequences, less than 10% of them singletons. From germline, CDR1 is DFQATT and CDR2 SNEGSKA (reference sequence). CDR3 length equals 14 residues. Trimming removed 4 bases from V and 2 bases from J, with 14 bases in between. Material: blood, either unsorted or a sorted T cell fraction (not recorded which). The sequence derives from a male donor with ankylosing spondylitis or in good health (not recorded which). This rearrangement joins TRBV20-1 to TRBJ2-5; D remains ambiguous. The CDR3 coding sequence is TGCAGTGCTATCCCGATCCTAGGGCAAGAGACCCAGTACTTC. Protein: CSAIPILGQETQYF.